The clone carrying this TCR beta chain was seen ten or more times. Its antigen is undetermined. Germline-derived CDR1 and CDR2 are MNHEY and SMNVEV (reference sequence). The V gene end was trimmed by 5 bases and the J gene end by 4 bases; junction bases not matched to a gene: 12. The length of the CDR3 is 17 residues. The time point: newly diagnosed GD, antithyroid drugs for less than 3 months. Following extraction of RNA from PBMCs, that RNA was used to make the TCR library. The data stem from a study of regulatory T cells in long-lasting Graves disease. Study-wide background: Newly diagnosed Graves' patients had under 3 months of antithyroid drugs.

Study results and caveats: Since the sample size was small, accuracy may have been reduced.

To make TCR beta libraries, researchers used iRepertoire HTBI primers and Arm-PCR of CDR3 regions. TCRdb re-analysed the multiplex PCR reads in MiXCR, keeping a single row per CDR3 protein. The data contain about 540,000 distinct CDR3 sequences, roughly 13% of them singletons. In addition, the sample was reused for a study of T cells in Graves' hyperthyroidism and ophthalmopathy.

The chain employs TRBV27 and TRBJ2-1; 9 bases match TRBD2. This TCR derives from a man younger than 40 with Graves disease. Sequenced here: peripheral blood mononuclear cells (PBMCs), sampled at new diagnosis, from a patient treated with antithyroid drugs. The CDR3: CASSTSRAGGGYNEQFF. In DNA form, the CDR3 reads TGTGCCAGCAGTACGTCTCGAGCGGGAGGTGGTTACAATGAGCAGTTCTTC.